This T cell receptor (beta chain) was retrieved from a study of blood T cell repertoires in COVID-19. Overall study: The study drew acute and convalescent COVID-19 samples from the United States, Italy and Spain. In each case, the material was cDNA or gDNA derived from T cells, B-cell-depleted T cells, or PBMCs.

Authors' methods: Researchers report that nucleated cell counts were estimated from reference gene primer amplification. Repertoires were generated with immunoSEQ multiplex PCR, while TCRdb's copy carries only in-frame clones and drops some. V and J calls and clone size are copied from that table; D and trimming were computed from the DNA. The sample yields 85,000 to 110,000 clones, 89% seen once. V was shortened by 11 bases and J by 7 bases, with 18 bases between the two germline ends. This CDR3 has 13 amino acids. CDR1 is SNHLY and CDR2 is FYNNEI in the germline V gene. The chain employs TRBV2 and TRBJ1-5, with D tentatively TRBD1 (6 bases). The sequencing sample was made of peripheral blood. The clonotype originates from a woman aged 55-70 years with acute or convalescent COVID-19. CDR3 amino acids: CAVRTVSEQPQHF. The CDR3 coding sequence is TGTGCCGTACGGACAGTTTCTGAACAGCCCCAGCATTTT.